A selection of T cell receptor beta chains follows, all from one sample in a study of blood T cell repertoires in COVID-19. Clones were read by immunoSEQ multiplex PCR, and TCRdb kept only the in-frame ones, dropping some. The sample includes around 150,000 clones, approximately 82% of them seen just once. Input material: peripheral blood. Source of these receptors: a woman over 75 with acute or convalescent COVID-19. The CDR3 runs from the conserved cysteine through the conserved F or W. Expanded clones are given a class, and other clones once, few, many or no size at all.

v_call clone_size cdr3_aa
TRBV4-1 NA CASSARGPPGNTIYF
TRBV6-5 few CASSYGGRANEQYF
TRBV5-1 NA CASSLGTSGRGTETQYF
TRBV7-8 NA CASSLVGQWNQPQHF
TRBV19 NA CASSGPGTGPLTYEQYF
TRBV6-1 NA CASSEERRGGNQPQHF
TRBV4-3 NA CASSQDTHREQYF
TRBV2 NA CASSVGQGVLAFF
TRBV11-2 NA CASSLLTGGYGYTF
TRBV4-1 NA CASSLGTGPNYGYTF
TRBV6-5 NA CASSWDRSNTEAFF
TRBV25-1 NA CASSEYIRGSEQYF
TRBV7-8 NA CASSFYPGETYEQYF
TRBV7-9 NA CASSPMGGGQQETQYF
TRBV14 NA CASSQDTSSGSYEQYF
TRBV6-5 NA CASRTGISTDTQYF
TRBV3-1/TRBV3-2 NA CASSQKGGGTEAFF